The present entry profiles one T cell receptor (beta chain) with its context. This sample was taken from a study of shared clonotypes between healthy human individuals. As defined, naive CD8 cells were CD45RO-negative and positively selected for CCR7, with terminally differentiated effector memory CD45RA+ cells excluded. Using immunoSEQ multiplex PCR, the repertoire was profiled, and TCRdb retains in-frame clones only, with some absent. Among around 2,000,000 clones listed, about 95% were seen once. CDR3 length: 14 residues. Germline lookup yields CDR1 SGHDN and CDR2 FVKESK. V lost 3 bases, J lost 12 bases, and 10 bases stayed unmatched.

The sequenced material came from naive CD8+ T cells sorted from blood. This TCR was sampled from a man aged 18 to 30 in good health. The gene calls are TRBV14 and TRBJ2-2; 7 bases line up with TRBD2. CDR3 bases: TGTGCCAGCAGCCACTGGGACTATCCGGCCAAGCTGTTTTTT. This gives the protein CASSHWDYPAKLFF.